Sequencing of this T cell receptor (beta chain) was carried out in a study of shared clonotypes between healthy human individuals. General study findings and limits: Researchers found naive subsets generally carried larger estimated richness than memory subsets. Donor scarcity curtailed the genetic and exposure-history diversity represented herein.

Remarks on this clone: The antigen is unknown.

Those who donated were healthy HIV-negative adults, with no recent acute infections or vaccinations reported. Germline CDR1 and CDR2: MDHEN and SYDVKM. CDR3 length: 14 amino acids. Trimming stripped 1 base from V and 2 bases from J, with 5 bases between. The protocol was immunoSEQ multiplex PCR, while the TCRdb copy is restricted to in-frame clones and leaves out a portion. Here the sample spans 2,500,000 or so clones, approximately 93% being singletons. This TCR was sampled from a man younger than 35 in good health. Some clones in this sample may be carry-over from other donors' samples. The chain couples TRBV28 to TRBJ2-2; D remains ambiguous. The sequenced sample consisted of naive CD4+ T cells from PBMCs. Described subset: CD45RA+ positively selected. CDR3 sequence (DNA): TGTGCCAGCAGTTTATACCACAACACCGGGGAGCTGTTTTTT. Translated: CASSLYHNTGELFF. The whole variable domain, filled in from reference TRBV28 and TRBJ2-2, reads DVKVTQSSRYLVKRTGEKVFLECVQDMDHENMFWYRQDPGLGLRLIYFSYDVKMKEKGDIPEGYSVSREKKERFSLILESASTNQTSMYLCASSLYHNTGELFFGEGSRLTVL.